This T cell receptor beta chain was sequenced in a study of beta chain features in type 1 diabetes. Study-level information: Over all samples combined, some 99,000,000 sorted cells were examined.

This CDR3 is built from 17 residues. Trimming cost V 3 bases and J 6 bases, with 23 bases left between them. CDR1 and CDR2 from the germline V gene are MGHRA and YSYEKL. The sample holds a few counts of this clone. Antigen unknown. Study-wide points: Equally in patients and controls, PCR might preferentially amplify shorter templates. The study found moderately but significantly shorter TCRB CDR3s in all four CD4+ subsets of Type 1 diabetes patients. Comparison showed that naive, central memory and Treg TCRB repertoires appeared more similar among patients than among healthy donors.

Every isolated RNA sample was fully reverse transcribed, so sequencing captured expressed TCRB transcripts. TCRdb's copy holds only in-frame clones and misses some; the assay was immunoSEQ multiplex PCR. The data hold fewer than 650,000 clones, with around 15% observed a single time. The chain carries TRBV4-1 and TRBJ1-2, with D maybe TRBD1 (5 bases). The receptor was isolated from a man aged 18 to 29 in good health. Sequenced: naive CD4+ T cells from blood. The CDR3 DNA is TGCGCCAGCAGCCATCAACTCCTAGGTAGGGGTCAGGATGGCTACACCTTC. Its translation: CASSHQLLGRGQDGYTF.